One T cell receptor beta chain is described in this entry. At the DNA level, this CDR3 is encoded by other sequences in the same sample as well. This sample stems from a study of shared clonotypes between healthy human individuals. Assay used: immunoSEQ multiplex PCR; TCRdb lists only in-frame clones, some missing. Here the sample spans 1.5 million to 2.5 million clones, less than 95% being singletons. CDR3 length: 14 amino acids. Germline V gives CDR1 SGHDT, CDR2 YYEEEE. J was trimmed by 1 base and V by 2 bases; bases with no gene match: 2. CD45RO negativity and positive selection for CCR7 defined naive CD8 cells, a population that excluded terminally differentiated effector memory CD45RA+ cells.

Sequencing was performed on naive CD8+ T cells sorted from blood. This receptor was identified in a man younger than 35 in good health. V and J are TRBV5-6 and TRBJ2-7; TRBD1 matches 8 bases. CDR3 protein: CASSFGQGSYEQYF. The DNA of the CDR3 is TGTGCCAGCAGCTTTGGACAGGGATCCTACGAGCAGTACTTC.